Listed below are T cell receptor beta chains from one sample, sequenced in a study of chemoradiotherapy in HPV16-positive cancers. Method: immunoSEQ multiplex PCR; TCRdb's copy keeps in-frame clones and lacks some. The sample includes over 30,000 clones, roughly 75% of them seen just once. The input for sequencing was blood, taken from a patient who underwent chemoradiotherapy. These receptors came from a human donor with HPV-associated anogenital cancer. CDR3s include the opening cysteine and the closing phenylalanine or tryptophan. The D gene is left open where the match is weak. A clone size is listed for some rows: how often the clone was seen (once, few, many), or a class if it is expanded.

CDR3 protein: CATSRDSSGRREDTQYF; CDR3 DNA: TGTGCCACCAGCAGAGATAGCAGCGGGCGCCGGGAAGATACGCAGTATTTT; V gene: TRBV15; J gene: TRBJ2-3; clone size: .; D gene: .
CDR3 protein: CASSSRQGPNYGYTF; CDR3 DNA: TGTGCCAGCAGCTCCCGACAGGGCCCTAACTATGGCTACACCTTC; V gene: TRBV7-8; J gene: TRBJ1-2; clone size: .; D gene: TRBD1
CDR3 protein: CASSLSPAGQVFCTF; CDR3 DNA: TGTGCCAGCAGCTTATCGCCCGCGGGACAGGTCTTTTGCACCTTC; V gene: TRBV7-8; J gene: TRBJ1-2; clone size: .; D gene: TRBD1
CDR3 protein: CASSASGGAGNEQFF; CDR3 DNA: TGTGCCAGCAGCGCCAGCGGGGGGGCCGGCAATGAGCAGTTCTTC; V gene: TRBV7-3; J gene: TRBJ2-1; clone size: .; D gene: TRBD2
CDR3 protein: CASSKSWGARRALNTEAFF; CDR3 DNA: TGTGCCAGCAGTAAAAGCTGGGGAGCTCGTAGGGCACTGAACACTGAAGCTTTCTTT; V gene: TRBV2; J gene: TRBJ1-1; clone size: .; D gene: .
CDR3 protein: CASGFGRVGDTQYF; CDR3 DNA: TGTGCTAGTGGTTTTGGGCGGGTGGGAGATACGCAGTATTTT; V gene: TRBV12-5; J gene: TRBJ2-3; clone size: .; D gene: .
CDR3 protein: CASTHRTLTSTDTQYF; CDR3 DNA: TGTGCCAGCACCCACAGGACTTTAACGAGCACAGATACGCAGTATTTT; V gene: TRBV6-6; J gene: TRBJ2-3; clone size: .; D gene: .
CDR3 protein: CASSPSRGGYGYTF; CDR3 DNA: TGTGCCAGCAGCCCATCAAGGGGGGGGTATGGCTACACCTTC; V gene: TRBV6-1; J gene: TRBJ1-2; clone size: .; D gene: .
CDR3 protein: CASSPTTGFTEAFF; CDR3 DNA: TGTGCCAGCTCCCCTACGACAGGGTTCACTGAAGCTTTCTTT; V gene: TRBV18; J gene: TRBJ1-1; clone size: .; D gene: TRBD1
CDR3 protein: CASSPLIPSGDTQYF; CDR3 DNA: TGTGCCAGCAGCCCCCTTATACCGTCCGGGGATACGCAGTATTTT; V gene: TRBV7-6; J gene: TRBJ2-3; clone size: .; D gene: .
CDR3 protein: CASREGRNYGYTF; CDR3 DNA: TGTGCCAGCAGGGAGGGACGGAACTATGGCTACACCTTC; V gene: TRBV6-1; J gene: TRBJ1-2; clone size: .; D gene: .
CDR3 protein: CSVDRGRIYGYTF; CDR3 DNA: TGCAGCGTGGACAGGGGACGGATCTACGGCTACACCTTC; V gene: TRBV29-1; J gene: TRBJ1-2; clone size: .; D gene: TRBD1
CDR3 protein: CASSPGGEIVFF; CDR3 DNA: TGTGCCAGCAGCCCAGGGGGCGAAATAGTGTTTTTT; V gene: TRBV7-9; J gene: TRBJ1-4; clone size: .; D gene: TRBD1
CDR3 protein: CASQRDRGDTEAFF; CDR3 DNA: TGTGCCAGCCAGAGGGACAGGGGCGACACTGAAGCTTTCTTT; V gene: TRBV19; J gene: TRBJ1-1; clone size: once; D gene: TRBD1
CDR3 protein: CASGLYEQYF; CDR3 DNA: TGTGCCAGCGGCCTTTACGAGCAGTACTTC; V gene: TRBV7-2; J gene: TRBJ2-7; clone size: once; D gene: .
CDR3 protein: CASSSQSSYNEQFF; CDR3 DNA: TGTGCCAGTAGTAGTCAGAGCTCCTACAATGAGCAGTTCTTC; V gene: TRBV19; J gene: TRBJ2-1; clone size: .; D gene: .
CDR3 protein: CASSLGQPGNTIYF; CDR3 DNA: TGTGCCAGCAGCTTAGGTCAGCCTGGAAACACCATATATTTT; V gene: TRBV11-3; J gene: TRBJ1-3; clone size: .; D gene: .
CDR3 protein: CASSQSGQFNGYTF; CDR3 DNA: TGTGCCAGCAGCCAGAGCGGACAGTTTAATGGCTACACCTTC; V gene: TRBV6-1; J gene: TRBJ1-2; clone size: .; D gene: .
CDR3 protein: CASSLGPGSTDTQYF; CDR3 DNA: TGTGCCAGCAGCTTAGGTCCAGGGTCCACAGATACGCAGTATTTT; V gene: TRBV11-3; J gene: TRBJ2-3; clone size: once; D gene: .
CDR3 protein: CASSPDHGLAGGRSGANVLTF; CDR3 DNA: TGTGCCAGTAGTCCCGATCACGGACTAGCGGGGGGTCGCTCTGGGGCCAACGTCCTGACTTTC; V gene: TRBV19; J gene: TRBJ2-6; clone size: once; D gene: TRBD2
CDR3 protein: CASGLWNQETQYF; CDR3 DNA: TGTGCTAGTGGTTTGTGGAACCAAGAGACCCAGTACTTC; V gene: TRBV12-5; J gene: TRBJ2-5; clone size: .; D gene: .
CDR3 protein: CASSWGTGRLGEKLFF; CDR3 DNA: TGCGCCAGCAGCTGGGGGACAGGGAGGCTCGGTGAAAAACTGTTTTTT; V gene: TRBV5-1; J gene: TRBJ1-4; clone size: .; D gene: TRBD1
CDR3 protein: CASSQTGYTEAFF; CDR3 DNA: TGCGCCAGCAGCCAAACAGGGTACACTGAAGCTTTCTTT; V gene: TRBV4-1; J gene: TRBJ1-1; clone size: .; D gene: .
CDR3 protein: CASSPSGNSPLHF; CDR3 DNA: TGTGCCAGCAGTCCGAGTGGAAATTCACCCCTCCACTTT; V gene: TRBV7-2; J gene: TRBJ1-6; clone size: .; D gene: .
CDR3 protein: CASSPRREGWEQYF; CDR3 DNA: TGTGCCAGCAGCCCCCGAAGAGAGGGGTGGGAGCAGTACTTC; V gene: TRBV14; J gene: TRBJ2-7; clone size: .; D gene: .
CDR3 protein: CASSPPDRALYEQYF; CDR3 DNA: TGCGCCAGCAGCCCCCCGGACAGGGCCCTGTACGAGCAGTACTTC; V gene: TRBV5-1; J gene: TRBJ2-7; clone size: .; D gene: TRBD1
CDR3 protein: CASQLAGGFTGELFF; CDR3 DNA: TGTGCCAGTCAACTAGCGGGGGGGTTCACCGGGGAGCTGTTTTTT; V gene: TRBV5-4; J gene: TRBJ2-2; clone size: .; D gene: TRBD2
CDR3 protein: CASSIKQPRPLGYGYTF; CDR3 DNA: TGTGCCAGTAGTATAAAGCAGCCCAGACCGCTAGGCTATGGCTACACCTTC; V gene: TRBV19; J gene: TRBJ1-2; clone size: once; D gene: .
CDR3 protein: CASSEPLAGGFNEQFF; CDR3 DNA: TGTGCCAGCAGTGAACCGCTAGCGGGGGGCTTTAATGAGCAGTTCTTC; V gene: TRBV2; J gene: TRBJ2-1; clone size: .; D gene: TRBD2
CDR3 protein: CASSPIQGEAFF; CDR3 DNA: TGTGCCAGCTCACCAATTCAGGGAGAAGCTTTCTTT; V gene: TRBV18; J gene: TRBJ1-1; clone size: .; D gene: .
CDR3 protein: CASSMYPGNYGYTF; CDR3 DNA: TGTGCCAGTAGTATGTACCCAGGAAACTATGGCTACACCTTC; V gene: TRBV19; J gene: TRBJ1-2; clone size: .; D gene: .
CDR3 protein: CASHRELNYGYTF; CDR3 DNA: TGTGCCAGCCACCGGGAACTTAACTATGGCTACACCTTC; V gene: TRBV19; J gene: TRBJ1-2; clone size: once; D gene: .